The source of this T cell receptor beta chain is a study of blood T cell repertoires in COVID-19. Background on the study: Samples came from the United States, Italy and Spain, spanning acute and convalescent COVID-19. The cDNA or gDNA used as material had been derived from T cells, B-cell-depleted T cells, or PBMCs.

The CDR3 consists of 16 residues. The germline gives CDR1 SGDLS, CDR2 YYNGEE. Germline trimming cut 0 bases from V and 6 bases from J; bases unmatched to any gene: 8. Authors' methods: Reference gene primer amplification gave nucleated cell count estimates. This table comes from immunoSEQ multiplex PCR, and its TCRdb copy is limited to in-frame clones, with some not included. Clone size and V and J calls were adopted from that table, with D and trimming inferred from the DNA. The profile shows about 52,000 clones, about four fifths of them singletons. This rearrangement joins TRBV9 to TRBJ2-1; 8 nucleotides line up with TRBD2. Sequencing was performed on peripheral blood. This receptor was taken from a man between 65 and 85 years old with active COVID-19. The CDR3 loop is CASSVAGGPLGNEQFF. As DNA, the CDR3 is TGTGCCAGCAGCGTAGCGGGGGGGCCGCTTGGCAATGAGCAGTTCTTC.